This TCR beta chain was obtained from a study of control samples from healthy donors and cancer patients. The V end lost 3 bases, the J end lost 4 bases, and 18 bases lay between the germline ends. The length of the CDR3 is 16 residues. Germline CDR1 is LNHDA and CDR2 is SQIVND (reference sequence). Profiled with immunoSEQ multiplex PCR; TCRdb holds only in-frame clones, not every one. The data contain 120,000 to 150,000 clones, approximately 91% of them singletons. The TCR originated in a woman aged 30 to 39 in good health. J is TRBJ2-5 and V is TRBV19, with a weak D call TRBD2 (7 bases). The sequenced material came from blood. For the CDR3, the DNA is TGTGCCAGTAGTATCGGGGGGCAAGGACTCGGAGAGACCCAGTACTTC. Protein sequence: CASSIGGQGLGETQYF.